The clone carrying this TCR beta chain was detected many times. What it recognizes is unknown. The data are from a study of neurological immune-mediated disorders. Study-wide results and limits: The greatest degree of TCR clonal expansion was observed in HTLV-1-associated myelopathy, with the lowest in multiple sclerosis, below that of healthy controls.

J lost 2 bases, V lost 4 bases, and 9 bases had no gene match. This CDR3 is built from 15 residues. CDR1 and CDR2 (germline): DFQATT, SNEGSKA (reference sequence). The cDNA was synthesized by 5'RACE incorporating 10-nucleotide random UMIs. Via MiXCR, TCRdb re-called the 5' RACE reads, giving one row per CDR3 protein. The top ten hold 1.7% of the sample, which has 74,000 or so distinct CDR3 sequences, approximately 10% seen once. Sequenced: PBMCs. The V call is TRBV20-1, the J call TRBJ2-7; TRBD1 matches 9 bases. This TCR was recovered from a man aged 45-60 years in good health. CDR3 coding DNA: TGCAGTGCTAAGTCCGGACAGGGGACCCCCTACGAGCAGTACTTC. Amino acid sequence: CSAKSGQGTPYEQYF.